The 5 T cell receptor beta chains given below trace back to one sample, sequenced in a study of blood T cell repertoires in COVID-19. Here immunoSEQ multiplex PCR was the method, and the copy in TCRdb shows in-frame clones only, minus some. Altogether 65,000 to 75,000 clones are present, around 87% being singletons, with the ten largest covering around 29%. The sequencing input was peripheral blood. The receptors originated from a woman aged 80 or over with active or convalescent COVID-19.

The CDR3 region is CASSIARGEDTQYF. The DNA of the CDR3 is TGTGCCAGTAGTATAGCTCGGGGGGAGGATACGCAGTATTTT. This chain uses TRBV19 with TRBJ2-3; 7 positions match TRBD2. The germline V gene encodes CDR1 LNHDA and CDR2 SQIVND (reference sequence). CDR3 length: 14 residues. V gave up 1 base and J gave up 6 bases; unmatched junction bases: 4.

The CDR3 coding sequence is TGCGCCAGCAGCCACCTAGCGGGGAAGTCCTACAATGAGCAGTTCTTC. It is translated as CASSHLAGKSYNEQFF. The J gene is TRBJ2-1, the V gene TRBV4-3, with 9 bases matching TRBD2. Germline CDR1 is LGHNA and CDR2 is YSLEER. V lost 3 bases to trimming and J lost 1 base; unmatched junction nucleotides: 4. The CDR3 loop spans 16 amino acids.

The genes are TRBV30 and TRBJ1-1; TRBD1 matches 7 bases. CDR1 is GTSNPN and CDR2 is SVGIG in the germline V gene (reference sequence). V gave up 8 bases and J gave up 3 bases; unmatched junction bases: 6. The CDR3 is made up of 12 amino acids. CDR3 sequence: CARAQGDTEAFF. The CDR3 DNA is TGTGCCCGGGCGCAGGGGGACACTGAAGCTTTCTTT. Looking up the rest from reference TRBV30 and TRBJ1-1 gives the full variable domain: SQTIHQWPATLVQPVGSPLSLECTVEGTSNPNLYWYRQAAGRGLQLLFYSVGIGQISSEVPQNLSASRPQDRQFILSSKKLLLSDSGFYLCARAQGDTEAFFGQGTRLTVV.

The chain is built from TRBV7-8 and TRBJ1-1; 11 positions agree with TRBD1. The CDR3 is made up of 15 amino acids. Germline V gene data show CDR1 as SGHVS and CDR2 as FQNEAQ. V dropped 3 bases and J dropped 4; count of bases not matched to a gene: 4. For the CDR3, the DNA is TGTGCCAGCAGCTTCGCCGGGACAGGGGGCACTGAAGCTTTCTTT. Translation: CASSFAGTGGTEAFF.

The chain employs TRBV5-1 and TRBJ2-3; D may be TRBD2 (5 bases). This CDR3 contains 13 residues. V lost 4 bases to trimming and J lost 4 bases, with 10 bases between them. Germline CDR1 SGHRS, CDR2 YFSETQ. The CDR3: CASSPGGADTQYF. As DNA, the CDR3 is TGCGCCAGCAGCCCCGGAGGCGCAGATACGCAGTATTTT.